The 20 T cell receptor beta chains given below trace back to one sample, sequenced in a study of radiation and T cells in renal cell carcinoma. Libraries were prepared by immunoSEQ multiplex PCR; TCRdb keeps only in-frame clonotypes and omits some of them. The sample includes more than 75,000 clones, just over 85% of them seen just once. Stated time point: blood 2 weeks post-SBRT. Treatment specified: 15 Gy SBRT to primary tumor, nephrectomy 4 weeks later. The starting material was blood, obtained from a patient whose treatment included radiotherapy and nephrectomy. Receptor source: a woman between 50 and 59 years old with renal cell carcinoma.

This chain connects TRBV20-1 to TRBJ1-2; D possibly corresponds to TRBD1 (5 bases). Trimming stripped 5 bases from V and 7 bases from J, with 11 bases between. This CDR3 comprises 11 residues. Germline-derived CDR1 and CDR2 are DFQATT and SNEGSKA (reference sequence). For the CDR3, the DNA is TGCAGTGCTCCGGCGGGGGTTGGCTACACCTTC. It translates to CSAPAGVGYTF.

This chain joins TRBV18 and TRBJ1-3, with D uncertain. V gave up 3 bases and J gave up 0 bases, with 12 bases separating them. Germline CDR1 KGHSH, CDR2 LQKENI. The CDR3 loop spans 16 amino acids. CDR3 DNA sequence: TGTGCCAGCTCACCCTTGGGCCAGTACTCTGGAAACACCATATATTTT. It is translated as CASSPLGQYSGNTIYF.

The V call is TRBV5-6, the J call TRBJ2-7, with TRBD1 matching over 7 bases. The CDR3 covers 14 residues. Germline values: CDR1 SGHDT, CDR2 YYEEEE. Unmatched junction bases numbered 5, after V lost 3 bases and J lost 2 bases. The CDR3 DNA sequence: TGTGCCAGCAGCTCGACAGGGACGGCCTACGAGCAGTACTTC. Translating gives CASSSTGTAYEQYF.

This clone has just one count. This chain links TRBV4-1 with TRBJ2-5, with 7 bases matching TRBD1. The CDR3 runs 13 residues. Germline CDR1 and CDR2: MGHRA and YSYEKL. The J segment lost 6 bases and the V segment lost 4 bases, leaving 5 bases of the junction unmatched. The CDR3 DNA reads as TGCGCCAGCAGCCTGGGACAGCGGCAGACCCAGTACTTC. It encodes CASSLGQRQTQYF.

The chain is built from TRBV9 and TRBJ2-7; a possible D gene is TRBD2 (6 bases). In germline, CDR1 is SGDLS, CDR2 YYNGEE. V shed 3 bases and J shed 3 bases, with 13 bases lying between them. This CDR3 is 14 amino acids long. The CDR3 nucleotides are TGTGCCAGCAGCGCCGGGGGTAGCGGCTACGAGCAGTACTTC. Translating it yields CASSAGGSGYEQYF.

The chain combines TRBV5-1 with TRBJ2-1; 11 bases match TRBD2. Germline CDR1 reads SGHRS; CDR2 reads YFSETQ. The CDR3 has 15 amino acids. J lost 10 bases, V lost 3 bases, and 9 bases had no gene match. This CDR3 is CASSSRAGTSGEQFF. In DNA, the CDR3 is TGCGCCAGCAGCTCGCGAGCGGGGACTAGCGGCGAGCAGTTCTTC. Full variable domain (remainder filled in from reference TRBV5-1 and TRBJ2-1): KAGVTQTPRYLIKTRGQQVTLSCSPISGHRSVSWYQQTPGQGLQFLFEYFSETQRNKGNFPGRFSGRQFSNSRSEMNVSTLELGDSALYLCASSSRAGTSGEQFFGPGTRLTVL.

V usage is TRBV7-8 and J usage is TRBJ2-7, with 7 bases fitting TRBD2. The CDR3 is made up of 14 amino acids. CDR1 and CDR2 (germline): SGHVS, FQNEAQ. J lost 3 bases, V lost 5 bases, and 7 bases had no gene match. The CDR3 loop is CASSLRTSGYEQYF. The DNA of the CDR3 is TGTGCCAGCAGCCTAAGGACTAGTGGCTACGAGCAGTACTTC.

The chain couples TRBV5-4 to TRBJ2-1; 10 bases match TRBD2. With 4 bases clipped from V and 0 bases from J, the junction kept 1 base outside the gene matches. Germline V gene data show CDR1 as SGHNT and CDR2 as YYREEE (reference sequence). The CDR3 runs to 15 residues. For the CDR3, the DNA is TGTGCCAGCAGCCTAGCGGGAGTCTCCTACAATGAGCAGTTCTTC. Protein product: CASSLAGVSYNEQFF.

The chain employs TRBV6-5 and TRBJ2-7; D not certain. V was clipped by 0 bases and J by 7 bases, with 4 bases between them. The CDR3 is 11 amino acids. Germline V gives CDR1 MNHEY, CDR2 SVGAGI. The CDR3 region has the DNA TGTGCCAGCAGTTACTCCCTAGAGCAGTACTTC. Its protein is CASSYSLEQYF.

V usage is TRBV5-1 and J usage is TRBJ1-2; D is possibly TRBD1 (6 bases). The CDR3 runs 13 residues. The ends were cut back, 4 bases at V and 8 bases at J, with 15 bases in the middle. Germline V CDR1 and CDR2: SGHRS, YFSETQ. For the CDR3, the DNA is TGCGCCAGCAGCCCCACAGGGAATCAGGGCTACACCTTC. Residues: CASSPTGNQGYTF.

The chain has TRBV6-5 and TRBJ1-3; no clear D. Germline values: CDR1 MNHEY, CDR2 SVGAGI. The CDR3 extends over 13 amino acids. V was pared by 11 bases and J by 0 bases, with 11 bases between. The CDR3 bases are TGTGCCTCCGGGTCAGCCTCTGGAAACACCATATATTTT. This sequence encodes CASGSASGNTIYF.

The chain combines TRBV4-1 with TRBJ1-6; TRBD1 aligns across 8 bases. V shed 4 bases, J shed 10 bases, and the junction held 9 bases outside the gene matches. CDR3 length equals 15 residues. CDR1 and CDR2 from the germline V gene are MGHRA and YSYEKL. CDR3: CASSPHRGVNSPLHF. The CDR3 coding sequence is TGCGCCAGCAGCCCCCACAGGGGGGTTAACTCACCCCTCCACTTT.

CDR3 amino acids: CASSGDRGMVEQYF. The CDR3 nucleotides are TGTGCCAGCAGCGGGGACAGGGGGATGGTCGAGCAGTACTTC. The chain is built from TRBV5-6 and TRBJ2-7; the match to TRBD1 covers 11 bases. V gave up 4 bases and J gave up 6 bases; unmatched junction bases: 6. The germline CDR1 and CDR2 sequences are SGHDT and YYEEEE. The CDR3 loop spans 14 amino acids.

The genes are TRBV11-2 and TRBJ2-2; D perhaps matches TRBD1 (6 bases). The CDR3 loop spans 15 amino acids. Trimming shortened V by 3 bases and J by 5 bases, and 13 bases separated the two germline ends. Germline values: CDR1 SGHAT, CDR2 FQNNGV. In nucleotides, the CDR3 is TGTGCCAGCAGCTTTTCACAGGGAAATACCGGGGAGCTGTTTTTT. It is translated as CASSFSQGNTGELFF.

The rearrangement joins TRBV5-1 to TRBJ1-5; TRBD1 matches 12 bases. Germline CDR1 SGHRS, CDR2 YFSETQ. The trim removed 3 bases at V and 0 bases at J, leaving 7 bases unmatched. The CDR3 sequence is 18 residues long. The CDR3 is CASSWDRGPQYSNQPQHF. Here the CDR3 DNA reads TGCGCCAGCAGCTGGGACAGGGGGCCCCAATATAGCAATCAGCCCCAGCATTTT.

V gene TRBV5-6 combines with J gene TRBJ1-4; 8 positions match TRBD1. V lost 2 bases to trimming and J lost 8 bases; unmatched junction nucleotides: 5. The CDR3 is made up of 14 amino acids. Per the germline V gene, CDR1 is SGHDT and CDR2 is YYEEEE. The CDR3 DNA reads TGTGCCAGCAGCTTAACAGGGGGTGGCGAAAAACTGTTTTTT. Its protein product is CASSLTGGGEKLFF.

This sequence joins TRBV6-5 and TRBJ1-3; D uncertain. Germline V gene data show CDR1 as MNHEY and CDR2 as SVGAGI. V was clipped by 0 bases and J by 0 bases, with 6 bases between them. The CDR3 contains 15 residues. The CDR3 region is CASSYSAGSGNTIYF. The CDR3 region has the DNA TGTGCCAGCAGTTACTCGGCAGGCTCTGGAAACACCATATATTTT.

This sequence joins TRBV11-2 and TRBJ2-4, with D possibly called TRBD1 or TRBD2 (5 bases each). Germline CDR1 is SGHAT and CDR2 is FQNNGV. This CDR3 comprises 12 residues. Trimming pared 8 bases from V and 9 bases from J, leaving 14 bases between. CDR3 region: CASQREGSIQYF. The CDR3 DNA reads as TGTGCCAGCCAGCGCGAGGGGAGCATTCAGTACTTC.

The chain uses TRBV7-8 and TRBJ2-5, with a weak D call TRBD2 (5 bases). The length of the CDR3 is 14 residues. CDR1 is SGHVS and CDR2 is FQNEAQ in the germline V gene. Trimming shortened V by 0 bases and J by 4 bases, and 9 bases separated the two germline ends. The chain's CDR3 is CASSLAEAIETQYF. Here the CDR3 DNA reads TGTGCCAGCAGCTTAGCGGAGGCAATAGAGACCCAGTACTTC. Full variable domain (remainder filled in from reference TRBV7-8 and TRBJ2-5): GAGVSQSPRYKVAKRGQDVALRCDPISGHVSLFWYQQALGQGPEFLTYFQNEAQLDKSGLPSDRFFAERPEGSVSTLKIQRTQQEDSAVYLCASSLAEAIETQYFGPGTRLLVL.

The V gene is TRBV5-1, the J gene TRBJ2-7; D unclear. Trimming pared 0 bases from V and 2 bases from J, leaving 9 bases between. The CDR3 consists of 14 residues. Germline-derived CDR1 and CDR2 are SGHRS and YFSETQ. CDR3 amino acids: CASSLASEPYEQYF. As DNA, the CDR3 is TGCGCCAGCAGCTTGGCCTCAGAACCCTACGAGCAGTACTTC.